Given below is one TCR beta chain in context. Clones were sequenced by immunoSEQ multiplex PCR, and TCRdb holds only the in-frame ones, with some missing. The data contain 200,000 to 250,000 clones, about nine tenths of them singletons. The V gene lost 2 bases and the J gene lost 0 bases, with 10 bases spanning the gap. The CDR3 is 15 amino acids. The germline V gene has CDR1 KGHSH and CDR2 LQKENI. The sample comes from a study of blood T cell repertoires in COVID-19. In terms of age and location, participants ranged from roughly 18 to 100 years and lived in under 30 US areas. Sequenced input: PBMCs or T cells enriched from blood (not recorded which). The sequence was collected from a woman in her twenties or thirties who had recovered from COVID-19. J is TRBJ1-1 and V is TRBV18, with no clear D. The DNA for the CDR3 is TGTGCCAGCTCACCAATTGCGGCCCTGAACACTGAAGCTTTCTTT. Protein product: CASSPIAALNTEAFF.